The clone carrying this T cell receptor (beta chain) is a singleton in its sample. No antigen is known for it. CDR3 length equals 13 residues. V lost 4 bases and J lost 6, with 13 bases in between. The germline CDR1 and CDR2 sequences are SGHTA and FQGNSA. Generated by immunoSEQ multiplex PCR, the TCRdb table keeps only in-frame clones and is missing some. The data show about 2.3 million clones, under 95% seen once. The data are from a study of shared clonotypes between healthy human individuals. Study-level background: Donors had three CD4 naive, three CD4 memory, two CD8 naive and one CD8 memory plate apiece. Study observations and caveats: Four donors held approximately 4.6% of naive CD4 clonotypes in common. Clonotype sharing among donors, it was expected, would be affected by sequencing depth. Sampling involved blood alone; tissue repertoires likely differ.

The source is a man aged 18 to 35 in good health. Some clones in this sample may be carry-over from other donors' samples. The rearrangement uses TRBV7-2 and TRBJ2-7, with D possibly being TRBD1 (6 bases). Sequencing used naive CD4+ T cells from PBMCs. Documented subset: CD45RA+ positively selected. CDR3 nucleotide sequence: TGTGCCAGCAGCTCGCCCCCAGGGGTCGAGCAGTACTTC. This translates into CASSSPPGVEQYF.